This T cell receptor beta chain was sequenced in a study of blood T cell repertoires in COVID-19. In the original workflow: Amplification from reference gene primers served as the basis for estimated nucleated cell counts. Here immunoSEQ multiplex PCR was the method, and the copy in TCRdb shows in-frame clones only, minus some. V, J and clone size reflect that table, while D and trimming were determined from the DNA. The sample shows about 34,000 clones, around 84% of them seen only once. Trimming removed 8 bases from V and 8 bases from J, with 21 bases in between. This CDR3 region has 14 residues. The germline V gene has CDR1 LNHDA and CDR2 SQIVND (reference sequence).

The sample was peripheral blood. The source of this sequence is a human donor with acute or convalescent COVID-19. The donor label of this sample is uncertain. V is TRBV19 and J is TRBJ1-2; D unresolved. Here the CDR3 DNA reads TGTGCCAGTGGGCCCACCCCGGTATTGCGCGGCTACACCTTC. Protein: CASGPTPVLRGYTF.